The 4 T cell receptor beta chains in this list originate from one sample, sequenced in a study of shared clonotypes between healthy human individuals. Measured with immunoSEQ multiplex PCR; TCRdb has only the in-frame clones, and not every one. The sample contains 1.5 million to 2.5 million clones, about 95% of which appear only once. CD45RO negativity and positive selection for CCR7 defined naive CD8 cells, a population that excluded terminally differentiated effector memory CD45RA+ cells. The sequenced material came from naive CD8+ T cells sorted from blood. The receptors come from a man aged 18 to 30 in good health.

As for this clone: The sample contains more than one DNA sequence encoding this CDR3. CDR3 amino acids: CASSQGPGDTEAFF. The CDR3 nucleotides are TGCGCCAGCAGCCAAGGCCCCGGTGACACTGAAGCTTTCTTT. V usage is TRBV4-1 and J usage is TRBJ1-1; D is ambiguous. This CDR3 is 14 amino acids long. Germline lookup yields CDR1 MGHRA and CDR2 YSYEKL. V was cut by 1 base and J by 3 bases, with 9 bases left in between.

A word on this clone: Other DNA sequences within the sample encode an identical CDR3. CDR3 sequence: CASSGRDSSYEQYF. The CDR3, as DNA: TGTGCCAGCAGCGGACGGGACAGCTCCTACGAGCAGTACTTC. This chain uses TRBV9 with TRBJ2-7, with 7 positions matching TRBD1. Looked up from germline, CDR1 is SGDLS and CDR2 is YYNGEE. V lost 3 bases to trimming and J lost 0 bases; unmatched junction nucleotides: 3. This CDR3 region has 14 residues. Variable domain in full (rest from reference TRBV9 and TRBJ2-7): DSGVTQTPKHLITATGQRVTLRCSPRSGDLSVYWYQQSLDQGLQFLIQYYNGEERAKGNILERFSAQQFPDLHSELNLSSLELGDSALYFCASSGRDSSYEQYFGPGTRLTVT.

The V call is TRBV13, the J call TRBJ2-3; perhaps D is TRBD1 or TRBD2 (5 bases each). The germline V gene has CDR1 PRHDT and CDR2 FYEKMQ (reference sequence). The V end was cut by 5 bases, the J end by 0 bases, with 24 bases between. The length of the CDR3 is 19 residues. The CDR3 nucleotides read TGTGCCAGCAGCAACTTAGTTGGGAGCGGCAGGGCAAGCACAGATACGCAGTATTTT. This codes for CASSNLVGSGRASTDTQYF.

This rearrangement joins TRBV5-1 to TRBJ2-3; 7 nucleotides agree with TRBD2. The CDR3 spans 19 residues. Germline lookup yields CDR1 SGHRS and CDR2 YFSETQ. The trim removed 2 bases at V and 2 bases at J, leaving 17 bases unmatched. Here the CDR3 reads CASSFKTSATQVVTDTQYF. In DNA, the CDR3 is TGCGCCAGCAGCTTCAAAACTAGCGCTACACAAGTGGTCACAGATACGCAGTATTTT.